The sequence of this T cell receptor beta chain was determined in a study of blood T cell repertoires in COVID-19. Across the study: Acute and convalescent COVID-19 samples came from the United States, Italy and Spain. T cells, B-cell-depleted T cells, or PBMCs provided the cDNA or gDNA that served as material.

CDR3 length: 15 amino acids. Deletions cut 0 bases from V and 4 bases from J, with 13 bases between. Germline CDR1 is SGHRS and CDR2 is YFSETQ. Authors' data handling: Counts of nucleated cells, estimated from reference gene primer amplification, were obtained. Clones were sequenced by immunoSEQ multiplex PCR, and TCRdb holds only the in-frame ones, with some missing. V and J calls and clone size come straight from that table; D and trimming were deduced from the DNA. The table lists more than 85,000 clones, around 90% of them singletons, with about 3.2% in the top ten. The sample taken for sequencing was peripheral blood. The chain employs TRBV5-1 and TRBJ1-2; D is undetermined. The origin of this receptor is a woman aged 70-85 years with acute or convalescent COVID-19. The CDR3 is CASSLAVTPSYGYTF. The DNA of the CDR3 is TGCGCCAGCAGCTTGGCCGTGACTCCATCCTATGGCTACACCTTC.